Listed below are T cell receptor beta chains from one sample, sequenced in a study of immune evolution from preneoplasia to lung adenocarcinoma. Some clones are missing from TCRdb's copy, which holds only in-frame ones; the method was immunoSEQ multiplex PCR. The data hold 13,000 or so clones, with about 84% observed a single time. Specimen: FFPE tissue from an adenomatous hyperplasia lung lesion. The origin of the receptors is a person aged 45 to 69 with lung adenocarcinoma. Both conserved end residues are part of each CDR3. The D gene is left open where the match is weak. Clone size, where shown, is once, few, many, or a class for clones that have expanded.

J: TRBJ2-4; V: TRBV6-6; D: -; size: -; CDR3: CASYDSSARDIQYF; DNA: TGTGCCAGCTACGACAGCTCTGCCCGGGACATTCAGTACTTC
J: TRBJ1-1; V: TRBV30; D: -; size: -; CDR3: CAWEDTSLPNTEAFF; DNA: TGTGCCTGGGAAGACACATCGCTACCGAACACTGAAGCTTTCTTT
J: TRBJ2-7; V: TRBV7-9; D: TRBD2; size: -; CDR3: CASSSRLAGYSYEQYF; DNA: TGTGCCAGCAGCTCAAGACTAGCGGGATACTCCTACGAGCAGTACTTC
J: TRBJ2-1; V: TRBV5-1; D: -; size: -; CDR3: CASRVTSGDSYNEQFF; DNA: TGCGCCAGCAGAGTTACGTCAGGGGACTCATATAATGAGCAGTTCTTC
J: TRBJ1-1; V: TRBV7-6; D: TRBD1; size: -; CDR3: CASSLGQANTEAFF; DNA: TGTGCCAGCAGCTTGGGACAGGCGAACACTGAAGCTTTCTTT
J: TRBJ2-5; V: TRBV28; D: TRBD2; size: -; CDR3: CASTGTRQETQYF; DNA: TGTGCCAGCACCGGGACTAGACAAGAGACCCAGTACTTC
J: TRBJ1-1; V: TRBV16; D: -; size: once; CDR3: CASSQQGRGTEAFF; DNA: TGTGCCAGCAGCCAACAGGGGCGCGGGACTGAAGCTTTCTTT
J: TRBJ1-1; V: TRBV14; D: -; size: -; CDR3: CASNRVSGNTEAFF; DNA: TGTGCCAGCAACCGCGTGTCCGGGAACACTGAAGCTTTCTTT
J: TRBJ2-1; V: TRBV15; D: TRBD2; size: -; CDR3: CATSTGLAWNEQFF; DNA: TGTGCCACCAGCACGGGACTAGCGTGGAATGAGCAGTTCTTC
J: TRBJ2-5; V: TRBV28; D: TRBD2; size: -; CDR3: CASSISGSLKTQYF; DNA: TGTGCCAGCAGCATTAGCGGGAGTTTGAAGACCCAGTACTTC
J: TRBJ2-1; V: TRBV18; D: -; size: few; CDR3: CASSPVQRRPQQFF; DNA: TGTGCCAGCTCACCCGTCCAGCGGCGACCTCAGCAGTTCTTC
J: TRBJ1-2; V: TRBV27; D: -; size: -; CDR3: CASRRDRANYGYTF; DNA: TGTGCCAGCAGGAGGGACCGAGCTAACTATGGCTACACCTTC
J: TRBJ1-5; V: TRBV19; D: -; size: -; CDR3: CASSMGLVTGSNQPQHF; DNA: TGTGCCAGTAGTATGGGGTTAGTTACAGGGTCAAATCAGCCCCAGCATTTT
J: TRBJ2-5; V: TRBV9; D: TRBD2; size: -; CDR3: CASSVSGLAGGETQYF; DNA: TGTGCCAGCAGCGTGTCAGGACTAGCGGGTGGAGAGACCCAGTACTTC
J: TRBJ2-5; V: TRBV7-7; D: -; size: once; CDR3: CASSPEEGVETQYF; DNA: TGTGCCAGCAGCCCCGAGGAGGGGGTTGAGACCCAGTACTTC
J: TRBJ1-2; V: TRBV30; D: TRBD1; size: -; CDR3: CAWRTGRNYGYTF; DNA: TGTGCCTGGAGGACAGGGCGTAACTATGGCTACACCTTC
J: TRBJ2-5; V: TRBV11-2; D: -; size: -; CDR3: CASSVRGLGETQYF; DNA: TGTGCCAGCAGCGTCCGGGGCCTAGGAGAGACCCAGTACTTC
J: TRBJ1-5; V: TRBV15; D: -; size: -; CDR3: CATSNGINQPQHF; DNA: TGTGCCACCAGCAACGGGATCAATCAGCCCCAGCATTTT
J: TRBJ1-4; V: TRBV30; D: TRBD1; size: -; CDR3: CAWSGDRGNEKLFF; DNA: TGTGCCTGGAGTGGGGACAGGGGAAATGAAAAACTGTTTTTT
J: TRBJ1-1; V: TRBV2; D: -; size: -; CDR3: CASSQQIWSEAFF; DNA: TGTGCCAGCAGTCAACAGATCTGGTCTGAAGCTTTCTTT
J: TRBJ2-7; V: TRBV5-1; D: TRBD2; size: -; CDR3: CASSPGLAGDRGSYEQYF; DNA: TGCGCCAGCAGCCCCGGACTAGCGGGAGATAGAGGGTCCTACGAGCAGTACTTC
J: TRBJ2-5; V: TRBV5-1; D: TRBD2; size: -; CDR3: CASSPGLAGAHSETQYF; DNA: TGCGCCAGCAGCCCGGGACTAGCGGGAGCGCACAGCGAGACCCAGTACTTC
J: TRBJ2-1; V: TRBV25-1; D: -; size: -; CDR3: CASSDEKPYNEQFF; DNA: TGTGCCAGCAGTGATGAAAAACCCTACAATGAGCAGTTCTTC
J: TRBJ2-3; V: TRBV19; D: -; size: -; CDR3: CASSIFRGYDTQYF; DNA: TGTGCCAGTAGTATCTTTCGGGGATACGATACGCAGTATTTT
J: TRBJ2-1; V: TRBV11-1; D: TRBD2; size: -; CDR3: CASSRGTSGNNEQFF; DNA: TGTGCCAGCAGCCGGGGGACTAGCGGAAACAATGAGCAGTTCTTC
J: TRBJ2-3; V: TRBV7-6; D: -; size: -; CDR3: CASSPGPPTNTQYF; DNA: TGTGCCAGCAGCCCGGGACCACCCACGAATACGCAGTATTTT
J: TRBJ1-1; V: TRBV6-6; D: -; size: once; CDR3: CASSYSLRDEAFF; DNA: TGTGCCAGCAGTTACTCTTTGAGGGATGAAGCTTTCTTT
J: TRBJ2-3; V: TRBV7-2; D: -; size: -; CDR3: CASSFLGGPADTQYF; DNA: TGTGCCAGCAGCTTTCTGGGAGGCCCCGCAGATACGCAGTATTTT
J: TRBJ2-5; V: TRBV4-1; D: -; size: -; CDR3: CASSQDTGPQETQYF; DNA: TGCGCCAGCAGCCAAGATACGGGTCCCCAAGAGACCCAGTACTTC
J: TRBJ2-7; V: TRBV7-2; D: -; size: once; CDR3: CASSFQGYEQYF; DNA: TGTGCCAGCAGCTTTCAGGGCTACGAGCAGTACTTC
J: TRBJ1-1; V: TRBV11-3; D: TRBD1; size: -; CDR3: CASSYNRRGSPGGTEAFF; DNA: TGTGCCAGCAGCTATAACCGCAGGGGGTCCCCGGGAGGCACTGAAGCTTTCTTT
J: TRBJ2-7; V: TRBV21-1; D: -; size: -; CDR3: CASSKVGETYEQYF; DNA: TGTGCCAGCAGCAAAGTAGGGGAAACCTACGAGCAGTACTTC
J: TRBJ2-7; V: TRBV5-1; D: TRBD1; size: -; CDR3: CASSLGDRLISYEQYF; DNA: TGCGCCAGCAGCCTCGGGGACAGGCTCATTTCCTACGAGCAGTACTTC
J: TRBJ2-2; V: TRBV2; D: -; size: -; CDR3: CASRPSENTGELFF; DNA: TGTGCCAGCAGGCCGAGCGAGAACACCGGGGAGCTGTTTTTT
J: TRBJ2-3; V: TRBV27; D: TRBD1; size: once; CDR3: CASSQGAGDTQYF; DNA: TGTGCCAGTAGTCAGGGGGCGGGAGATACGCAGTATTTT
J: TRBJ2-7; V: TRBV7-9; D: -; size: -; CDR3: CASSYIGVDEQYF; DNA: TGTGCCAGCAGCTACATAGGGGTGGACGAGCAGTACTTC
J: TRBJ2-2; V: TRBV5-1; D: -; size: -; CDR3: CASSLGQYGGELFF; DNA: TGCGCCAGCAGCTTGGGACAGTACGGCGGGGAGCTGTTTTTT
J: TRBJ2-2; V: TRBV27; D: -; size: -; CDR3: CASSLGSPGLITGELFF; DNA: TGTGCCAGCAGTTTAGGCTCCCCCGGACTGATTACCGGGGAGCTGTTTTTT
J: TRBJ2-4; V: TRBV18; D: -; size: -; CDR3: CASSPVDGARLAKNIQYF; DNA: TGTGCCAGCTCACCAGTGGACGGGGCACGGTTAGCCAAAAACATTCAGTACTTC
J: TRBJ1-1; V: TRBV20-1; D: -; size: -; CDR3: CSATEITEAFF; DNA: TGCAGTGCCACGGAGATCACTGAAGCTTTCTTT
J: TRBJ1-5; V: TRBV5-8; D: -; size: once; CDR3: CASSSPGRGDPNQPQHF; DNA: TGTGCCAGCAGCTCCCCCGGTAGGGGAGATCCTAATCAGCCCCAGCATTTT